The entry below gives a single T cell receptor beta chain sequence along with its context. Its target is not known. This specimen comes from a study of OX40 agonist ivuxolimab in advanced cancers. Study-wide points: Researchers did not establish what antigens the expanded peripheral T cells target. Partial responders receiving 0.1-3.0 mg/kg showed among the lowest clonal expansion. Normalized T-cell clonal expansion was also low in a subset of nonresponders.

The CDR3 spans 14 residues. Germline V gene lookup returns CDR1 SGHTA and CDR2 FQGNSA. V was pared by 5 bases and J by 9 bases, with 19 bases between. The table came from immunoSEQ multiplex PCR; TCRdb's copy has only in-frame clones and leaves some out. Here the sample spans 150,000 to 190,000 clones, approximately 94% being singletons. The receptor was isolated from an adult with an advanced solid tumor such as melanoma, head and neck, liver or kidney cancer. The material sequenced was CD4+ or CD8+ T cells sorted from blood, taken in a trial of the OX40 agonist ivuxolimab. V is TRBV7-2 and J is TRBJ2-5, with D possibly being TRBD1 or TRBD2 (5 bases each). The CDR3 is CASSDPGATSSQYF. The CDR3 nucleotides are TGTGCCAGCAGCGATCCCGGGGCCACTAGTTCCCAGTACTTC. Full variable domain (rest looked up from reference TRBV7-2 and TRBJ2-5): GAGVSQSPSNKVTEKGKDVELRCDPISGHTALYWYRQSLGQGLEFLIYFQGNSAPDKSGLPSDRFSAERTGGSVSTLTIQRTQQEDSAVYLCASSDPGATSSQYFGPGTRLLVL.